The present T cell receptor (beta chain) was sequenced within a study of T cells in tumors after PD-1 blockade. Study background: Excluded were patients with checkpoint blockade, immunosuppressants, or radiotherapy or other anti-cancer therapy within 4 weeks. Study findings and constraints: After therapy, most expanded exhausted CD8+ clones were absent pre-treatment, suggesting clonal replacement. Among squamous cell carcinoma expanded CD8+ clones, approximately 52% of exhausted ones versus 29% of others were novel.

Patients received pembrolizumab 200 mg every 3 weeks or cemiplimab 350 mg every 2 weeks. This clone was recorded only once. Its matching antigen is unknown. The CDR3 is 16 amino acids. The V end was cut by 2 bases, the J end by 0 bases, with 13 bases between. Per the germline V gene, CDR1 is MNHEY and CDR2 is SVGAGI. Sequenced by immunoSEQ multiplex PCR; TCRdb stores in-frame clones only, minus some. Of approximately 3,800 clones in the sample, around 62% are singletons; the top ten hold over 55%. The TCR sequence derives from a human donor with cutaneous squamous cell carcinoma. Sequenced here: tumor tissue, sampled after anti-PD-1 treatment. The chain carries TRBV6-5 and TRBJ1-1, with no clear D. For the CDR3, the DNA is TGTGCCAGCAGTTACCTGGCGGGAAACATGAACACTGAAGCTTTCTTT. Amino acid sequence: CASSYLAGNMNTEAFF.